Each of the 30 T cell receptor beta chains below was sequenced from the same sample in a study of shared clonotypes between healthy human individuals. Produced via immunoSEQ multiplex PCR; TCRdb's table is partial and in-frame only. There are some 2,500,000 clones in the sample; roughly 93% occur only once, and approximately 0.36% lies in the top ten. The source material was naive CD4+ T cells from PBMCs. Subset in this sample: CD45RA+ positively selected. These receptors were taken from a man younger than 35 in good health. Some clones in this sample may be carry-over from other donors' samples.

In DNA, the CDR3 is TGCGCCAGCAGCTTGGATCTAAAAGAGACGTCTTCCGAAAAACTGTTTTTT. Protein sequence: CASSLDLKETSSEKLFF. This sequence joins TRBV5-1 and TRBJ1-4; D is unresolved. V lost 0 bases and J 8 bases, leaving 20 bases between the germline ends. Germline lookup yields CDR1 SGHRS and CDR2 YFSETQ. This CDR3 has 17 amino acids.

The gene calls are TRBV5-1 and TRBJ1-5; D unresolved. The CDR3 spans 15 residues. Looked up from germline, CDR1 is SGHRS and CDR2 is YFSETQ. Trimming took off 4 bases at V and 4 bases at J, with 15 bases between the two ends. CDR3 protein: CASSIQHCCNQPQHF. Written as DNA, the CDR3 is TGCGCCAGCAGCATACAGCATTGTTGTAATCAGCCCCAGCATTTT.

The chain has TRBV7-2 and TRBJ2-3, with no clear D. The germline V gene has CDR1 SGHTA and CDR2 FQGNSA. V gave up 4 bases and J gave up 6 bases, with 8 bases separating them. The CDR3 spans 12 residues. The CDR3 sequence is CASSWGVDTQYF. CDR3 DNA sequence: TGTGCCAGCAGCTGGGGTGTTGATACGCAGTATTTT.

This chain links TRBV7-9 with TRBJ2-1; 9 nucleotides agree with TRBD2. CDR1 and CDR2 from the germline V gene are SEHNR and FQNEAQ (reference sequence). V shed 2 bases, J shed 3 bases, and the junction held 5 bases outside the gene matches. CDR3 size: 16 residues. The CDR3 nucleotides read TGTGCCAGCAGCTTACCCCTTAGCGGGGGCTACAATGAGCAGTTCTTC. Protein sequence: CASSLPLSGGYNEQFF.

The chain couples TRBV7-9 to TRBJ2-5; TRBD2 aligns across 10 bases. This CDR3 has 18 amino acids. V shed 5 bases and J 5 bases; nucleotides not matched to a gene: 17. Germline V gives CDR1 SEHNR, CDR2 FQNEAQ (reference sequence). Here the CDR3 reads CASSPRRGSGRERETQYF. Written as DNA, the CDR3 is TGTGCCAGCAGCCCAAGACGGGGGAGCGGGAGGGAACGGGAGACCCAGTACTTC.

The V and J genes are TRBV7-9 and TRBJ1-2; 7 positions agree with TRBD1. This CDR3 region has 15 residues. The trim removed 5 bases at V and 0 bases at J, leaving 6 bases unmatched. Germline V gene data show CDR1 as SEHNR and CDR2 as FQNEAQ (reference sequence). In nucleotides, the CDR3 is TGTGCCAGCAGCCGAGGGGGCAGTTCTAACTATGGCTACACCTTC. Translated: CASSRGGSSNYGYTF.

This clone occurred once. The J gene is TRBJ1-5, the V gene TRBV19; perhaps TRBD1 as D (5 bases). The CDR3 totals 12 residues. From germline, CDR1 is LNHDA and CDR2 SQIVND (reference sequence). The ends were cut back, 8 bases at V and 11 bases at J, with 16 bases in the middle. The CDR3 loop reads CASRQLKGAQHF. The CDR3 DNA reads as TGTGCCAGTCGACAGCTCAAGGGAGCCCAGCATTTT.

This chain uses TRBV19 with TRBJ2-7; no definite D call. Trimming took 4 bases from V and 5 from J, leaving 9 bases between them. CDR3 length equals 12 residues. Germline CDR1 is LNHDA and CDR2 is SQIVND (reference sequence). CDR3 sequence reads: CASSRVPNEQYF. The CDR3 DNA reads TGTGCCAGTAGTAGGGTCCCAAACGAGCAGTACTTC.

The V and J genes are TRBV2 and TRBJ1-2; 8 bases are a match to TRBD1. The CDR3 is 14 amino acids. Per the germline V gene, CDR1 is SNHLY and CDR2 is FYNNEI. Trimming removed 3 bases from V and 8 bases from J; junction bases left unmatched: 8. The CDR3 reads CASSDRGPAGGYTF. The CDR3 nucleotides are TGTGCCAGCAGTGACAGGGGGCCGGCCGGGGGCTACACCTTC. The whole variable domain, remainder taken from reference TRBV2 and TRBJ1-2, is EPEVTQTPSHQVTQMGQEVILRCVPISNHLYFYWYRQILGQKVEFLVSFYNNEISEKSEIFDDQFSVERPDGSNFTLKIRSTKLEDSAMYFCASSDRGPAGGYTFGSGTRLTVV.

The chain carries TRBV5-6 and TRBJ2-7; 9 nucleotides match TRBD2. In germline, CDR1 is SGHDT, CDR2 YYEEEE. V was clipped by 4 bases and J by 7 bases; unmatched bases: 9. This CDR3 has 14 residues. The CDR3 coding sequence is TGTGCCAGCAGCCGTAAGCGGGAGGTGGGTGAGCAGTACTTC. It yields the protein CASSRKREVGEQYF.

Remarks on this clone: Other DNA sequences in the sample encode the same CDR3. This chain connects TRBV29-1 to TRBJ2-1, with 7 nucleotides matching TRBD1. CDR1 and CDR2 from the germline V gene are SQVTM and ANQGSEA. Losses at the gene ends were 4 bases for V and 4 bases for J; bases not matched to a gene: 4. The length of the CDR3 is 13 residues. The CDR3 spells CSVGQGTYNEQFF. CDR3 coding DNA: TGCAGCGTTGGACAGGGCACTTACAATGAGCAGTTCTTC.

The chain employs TRBV15 and TRBJ2-4; perhaps TRBD2 as D (6 bases). This CDR3 spans 16 amino acids. The V end was cut by 0 bases, the J end by 4 bases, with 13 bases between. Germline V gives CDR1 LNHNV, CDR2 YYDKDF (reference sequence). In DNA, the CDR3 is TGTGCCACCAGCAGAGACCCGGGACGGGAGAAAAACATTCAGTACTTC. It translates to CATSRDPGREKNIQYF.

The chain joins TRBV5-1 to TRBJ2-1; the D gene is possibly TRBD1 (6 bases). The V end lost 3 bases, the J end lost 9 bases, and 22 bases lay between the germline ends. Germline CDR1 and CDR2: SGHRS and YFSETQ. The CDR3 is 16 amino acids. CDR3 in amino acids: CASSSKGSYTGSEQFF. In nucleotides, the CDR3 is TGCGCCAGCAGCTCGAAGGGGTCCTATACAGGGAGTGAGCAGTTCTTC.

The chain uses TRBV6-5 and TRBJ1-2; possibly TRBD1 for D (6 bases). From germline, CDR1 is MNHEY and CDR2 SVGAGI. Deletions cut 6 bases from V and 2 bases from J, with 10 bases between. This CDR3 region has 13 residues. The CDR3 sequence: CASRADRNYGYTF. In DNA form, the CDR3 reads TGTGCCAGCAGGGCTGACAGGAACTATGGCTACACCTTC.

As for this clone: Other DNA sequences in the sample encode the same CDR3. The chain uses TRBV4-1 and TRBJ2-1; D is ambiguous. Germline values: CDR1 MGHRA, CDR2 YSYEKL. CDR3 length: 15 residues. V was shortened by 0 bases and J by 0 bases, with 6 bases between the two germline ends. CDR3 coding DNA: TGCGCCAGCAGCCAAGAATTTAGCTCCTACAATGAGCAGTTCTTC. It specifies CASSQEFSSYNEQFF.

The chain employs TRBV25-1 and TRBJ1-1; the match to TRBD1 covers 8 bases. The CDR3 sequence is 16 residues long. Germline CDR1 MGHDK, CDR2 SYGVNS. V gave up 2 bases and J gave up 2 bases; unmatched junction bases: 7. The CDR3 DNA sequence: TGTGCCAGCAGTGAAACCTGGCCAGGGGGCAACACTGAAGCTTTCTTT. It encodes CASSETWPGGNTEAFF.

The V call is TRBV27, the J call TRBJ2-7, with TRBD2 identical over 13 bases. Germline V gives CDR1 MNHEY, CDR2 SMNVEV (reference sequence). CDR3 length: 19 residues. J lost 3 bases, V lost 5 bases, and 16 bases had no gene match. CDR3 protein: CASSLWPGLAGPGSYEQYF. The CDR3 DNA follows: TGTGCCAGCAGTCTTTGGCCGGGACTAGCGGGACCGGGAAGCTACGAGCAGTACTTC.

The V call is TRBV5-1, the J call TRBJ1-4; D remains ambiguous. There are 14 residues in the CDR3. The germline gives CDR1 SGHRS, CDR2 YFSETQ. Trimming stripped 1 base from V and 2 bases from J, with 6 bases between. This CDR3 reads CASSLRQTNEKLFF. The CDR3 bases are TGCGCCAGCAGCTTGAGGCAGACTAATGAAAAACTGTTTTTT.

This clone has a handful of counts. CDR3 protein: CASSLNNSPLHF. The DNA of the CDR3 is TGCGCCAGCAGCTTGAATAATTCACCCCTCCACTTT. The chain has TRBV5-1 and TRBJ1-6, with no clear D. The V gene's germline CDR1 is SGHRS and CDR2 YFSETQ. V was clipped by 1 base and J by 5 bases, with 1 base between them. The CDR3 is 12 amino acids.

This chain links TRBV10-1 with TRBJ2-3; 12 bases agree with TRBD2. Germline V gene lookup returns CDR1 WNHNN and CDR2 SYGVQD (reference sequence). The CDR3 length is 16 residues. Germline trimming cut 4 bases from V and 4 bases from J; bases unmatched to any gene: 6. Here the CDR3 DNA reads TGCGCCAGCAGTGGGACTAGCGGGATCTTTGCAGATACGCAGTATTTT. As protein: CASSGTSGIFADTQYF.

This clone showed up just once. This CDR3 is CAWSVSPGPLRLAGGPRSYNEQFF. Here the CDR3 DNA reads TGTGCCTGGAGTGTTTCCCCGGGACCCCTCAGGCTAGCGGGAGGGCCTCGCTCCTACAATGAGCAGTTCTTC. The genes are TRBV30 and TRBJ2-1, with 12 bases fitting TRBD2. V shed 0 bases and J 0 bases; nucleotides not matched to a gene: 24. Germline V gene data show CDR1 as GTSNPN and CDR2 as SVGIG (reference sequence). The CDR3 runs 24 residues.

The rearrangement joins TRBV18 to TRBJ1-1, with TRBD1 matching 9 bases. Germline lookup yields CDR1 KGHSH and CDR2 LQKENI. This CDR3 is 14 amino acids long. V shed 5 bases, J shed 5 bases, and the junction held 6 bases outside the gene matches. This chain's CDR3 is CASSETGGRTEAFF. CDR3 nucleotide sequence: TGTGCCAGCTCAGAGACAGGGGGGAGGACTGAAGCTTTCTTT. Combining the CDR3 with reference TRBV18 and TRBJ1-1 gives the whole variable domain NAGVMQNPRHLVRRRGQEARLRCSPMKGHSHVYWYRQLPEEGLKFMVYLQKENIIDESGMPKERFSAEFPKEGPSILRIQQVVRGDSAAYFCASSETGGRTEAFFGQGTRLTVV.

This clone has just one count. The chain couples TRBV6-5 to TRBJ1-2, with D possibly TRBD1 on 6 matching bases. CDR3 size: 14 residues. V was shortened by 4 bases and J by 8 bases, with 17 bases between the two germline ends. Germline lookup yields CDR1 MNHEY and CDR2 SVGAGI. CDR3 nucleotide sequence: TGTGCCAGCAGTTTAGAGGGGGGAGGCGGCGGCTACACCTTC. Residues: CASSLEGGGGGYTF.

The chain links TRBV7-2 to TRBJ2-1; D ambiguous. CDR1 and CDR2 (germline): SGHTA, FQGNSA. V lost 3 bases and J 9 bases, leaving 12 bases between the germline ends. The CDR3 extends over 13 amino acids. The CDR3 sequence is CASSLIRGSEQFF. The CDR3, as DNA: TGTGCCAGCAGCTTGATTAGAGGCAGTGAGCAGTTCTTC.

The chain joins TRBV25-1 to TRBJ1-2, with unresolved D. CDR1 MGHDK and CDR2 SYGVNS come from the germline V gene. CDR3 length: 13 amino acids. The V and J ends lost 6 bases and 4 bases respectively, with 12 bases between them. The CDR3 reads CASRDSSRYGYTF. In DNA form, the CDR3 reads TGTGCCAGCAGGGACTCTTCTCGCTATGGCTACACCTTC.

J is TRBJ2-1 and V is TRBV19; no firm D call. Germline V lookup: CDR1 LNHDA, CDR2 SQIVND (reference sequence). CDR3 length equals 14 residues. Trimming cost V 0 bases and J 4 bases, with 7 bases left between them. The CDR3 sequence: CASSIEAGYNEQFF. The CDR3 coding sequence is TGTGCCAGTAGTATAGAGGCAGGATACAATGAGCAGTTCTTC.

The rearrangement links TRBV7-3 to TRBJ2-3; D is undetermined. Per germline, CDR1 SGHTA and CDR2 FQGTGA. V was trimmed by 1 base and J by 6 bases, leaving 8 bases between them. The CDR3 contains 13 residues. CDR3 DNA: TGTGCCAGCAGCTTAATTTCCTCGGATACGCAGTATTTT. This codes for CASSLISSDTQYF.

The rearrangement joins TRBV18 to TRBJ1-1; D may be TRBD1 (6 bases). Trimming took off 0 bases at V and 4 bases at J, with 18 bases between the two ends. Germline CDR1 is KGHSH and CDR2 is LQKENI. The CDR3 is 17 amino acids. In DNA form, the CDR3 reads TGTGCCAGCTCACCACCGTGGTCGGGGGGCCGGGGCACTGAAGCTTTCTTT. Its protein is CASSPPWSGGRGTEAFF.

The V call is TRBV7-6, the J call TRBJ2-7, with a weak D call TRBD2 (6 bases). The CDR3 totals 13 residues. V was cut by 1 base and J by 3 bases, with 7 bases left in between. CDR1 and CDR2 from the germline V gene are SGHVS and FNYEAQ. CDR3 protein: CASSLGRDYEQYF. The DNA for the CDR3 is TGTGCCAGCAGCTTAGGGCGGGACTACGAGCAGTACTTC.

The rearrangement uses TRBV29-1 and TRBJ2-1, with D possibly matching TRBD2 (5 bases). V lost 1 base to trimming and J lost 2 bases, with 18 bases between them. The CDR3 is 17 residues long. The V gene's germline CDR1 is SQVTM and CDR2 ANQGSEA. CDR3 sequence reads: CSVEGSDSVETYNEQFF. CDR3 nucleotides: TGCAGCGTTGAAGGGTCGGACTCCGTTGAGACCTACAATGAGCAGTTCTTC.